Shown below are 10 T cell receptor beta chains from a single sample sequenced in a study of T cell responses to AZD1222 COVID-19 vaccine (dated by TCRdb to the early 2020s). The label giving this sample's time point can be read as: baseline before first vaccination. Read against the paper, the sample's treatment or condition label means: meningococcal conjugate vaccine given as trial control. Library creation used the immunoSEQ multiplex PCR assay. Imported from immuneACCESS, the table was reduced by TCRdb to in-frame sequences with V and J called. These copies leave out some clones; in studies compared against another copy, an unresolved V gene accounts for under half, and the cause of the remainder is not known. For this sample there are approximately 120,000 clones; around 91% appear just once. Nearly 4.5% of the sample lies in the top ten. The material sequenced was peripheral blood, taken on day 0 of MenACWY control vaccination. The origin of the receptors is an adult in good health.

CDR3 region: CASRLEGITEAFF. The CDR3 nucleotides are TGTGCCAGCAGGTTAGAGGGAATAACTGAAGCTTTCTTT. The chain carries TRBV27 and TRBJ1-1; D gene uncertain. CDR3 length: 13 amino acids. V was clipped by 6 bases and J by 5 bases, with 13 bases between them. Germline assignment: CDR1 MNHEY and CDR2 SMNVEV (reference sequence).

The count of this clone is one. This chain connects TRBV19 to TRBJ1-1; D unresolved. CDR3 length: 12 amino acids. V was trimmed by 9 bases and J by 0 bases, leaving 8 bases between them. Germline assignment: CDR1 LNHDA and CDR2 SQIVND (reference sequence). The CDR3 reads CASTTMNTEAFF. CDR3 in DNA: TGTGCCAGCACTACAATGAACACTGAAGCTTTCTTT.

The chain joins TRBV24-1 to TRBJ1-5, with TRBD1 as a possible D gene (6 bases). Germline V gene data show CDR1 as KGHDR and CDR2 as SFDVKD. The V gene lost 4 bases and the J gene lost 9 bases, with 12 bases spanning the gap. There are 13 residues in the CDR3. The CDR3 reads CATSDRGGRPQHF. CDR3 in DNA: TGTGCCACCAGTGACAGGGGAGGTCGGCCCCAGCATTTT.

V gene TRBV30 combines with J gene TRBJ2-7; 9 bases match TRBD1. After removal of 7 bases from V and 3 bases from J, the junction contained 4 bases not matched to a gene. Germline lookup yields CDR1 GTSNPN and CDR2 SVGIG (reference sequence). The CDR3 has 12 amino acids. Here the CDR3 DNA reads TGTGCCTCCGGGACAGGGAACTACGAGCAGTACTTC. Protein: CASGTGNYEQYF.

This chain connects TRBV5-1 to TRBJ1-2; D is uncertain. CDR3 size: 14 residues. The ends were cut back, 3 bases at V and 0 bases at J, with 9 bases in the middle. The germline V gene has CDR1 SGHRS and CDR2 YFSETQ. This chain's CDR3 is CASSSGIANYGYTF. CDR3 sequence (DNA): TGCGCCAGCAGCTCCGGGATCGCTAACTATGGCTACACCTTC.

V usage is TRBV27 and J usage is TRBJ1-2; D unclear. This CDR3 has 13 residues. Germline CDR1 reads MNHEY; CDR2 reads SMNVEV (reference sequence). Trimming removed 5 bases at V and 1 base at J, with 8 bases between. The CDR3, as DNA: TGTGCCAGCAGTGCCCCAAGTAACTATGGCTACACCTTC. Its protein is CASSAPSNYGYTF.

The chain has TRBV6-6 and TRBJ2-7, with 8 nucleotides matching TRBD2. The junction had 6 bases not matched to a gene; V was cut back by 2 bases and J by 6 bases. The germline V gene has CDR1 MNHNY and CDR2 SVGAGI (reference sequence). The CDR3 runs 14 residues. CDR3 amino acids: CASSYRAGAGEQYF. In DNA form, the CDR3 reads TGTGCCAGCAGTTACCGAGCGGGAGCTGGCGAGCAGTACTTC.

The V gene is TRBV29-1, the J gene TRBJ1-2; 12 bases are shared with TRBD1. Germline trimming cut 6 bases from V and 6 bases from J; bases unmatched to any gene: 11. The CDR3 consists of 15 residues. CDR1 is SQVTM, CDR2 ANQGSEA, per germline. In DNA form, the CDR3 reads TGCAGCGTCGAAAGGGACAGGGGGCGACAGGATGGCTACACCTTC. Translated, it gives CSVERDRGRQDGYTF.

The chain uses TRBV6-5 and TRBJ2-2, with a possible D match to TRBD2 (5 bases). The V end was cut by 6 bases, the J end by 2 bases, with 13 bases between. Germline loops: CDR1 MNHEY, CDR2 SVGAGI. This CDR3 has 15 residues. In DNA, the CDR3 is TGTGCCAGCAGGCGGACTGAGTTAAACACCGGGGAGCTGTTTTTT. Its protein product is CASRRTELNTGELFF.

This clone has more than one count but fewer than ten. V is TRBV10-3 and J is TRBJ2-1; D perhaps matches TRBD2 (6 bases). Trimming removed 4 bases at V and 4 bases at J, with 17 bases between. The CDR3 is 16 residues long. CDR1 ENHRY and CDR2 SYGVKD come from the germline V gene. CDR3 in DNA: TGTGCCATCAGTGGAATCACGGGAGTGGGTTACAATGAGCAGTTCTTC. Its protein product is CAISGITGVGYNEQFF.